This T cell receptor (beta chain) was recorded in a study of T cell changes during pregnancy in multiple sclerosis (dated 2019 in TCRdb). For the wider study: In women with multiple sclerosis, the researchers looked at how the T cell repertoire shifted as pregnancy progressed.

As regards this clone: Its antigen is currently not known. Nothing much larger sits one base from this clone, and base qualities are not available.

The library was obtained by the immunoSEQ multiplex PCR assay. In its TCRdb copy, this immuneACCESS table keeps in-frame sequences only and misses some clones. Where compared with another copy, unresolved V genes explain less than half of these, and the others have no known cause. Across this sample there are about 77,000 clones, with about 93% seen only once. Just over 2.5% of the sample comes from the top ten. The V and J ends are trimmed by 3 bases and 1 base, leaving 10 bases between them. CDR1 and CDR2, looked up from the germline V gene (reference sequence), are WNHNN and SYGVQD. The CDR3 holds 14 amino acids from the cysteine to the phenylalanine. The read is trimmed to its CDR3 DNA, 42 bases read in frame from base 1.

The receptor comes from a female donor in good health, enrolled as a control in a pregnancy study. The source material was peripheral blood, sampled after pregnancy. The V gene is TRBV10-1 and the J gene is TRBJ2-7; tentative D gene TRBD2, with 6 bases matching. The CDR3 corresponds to CASSEPGRSYEQYF. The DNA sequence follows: TGCGCCAGCAGTGAACCCGGGAGATCCTACGAGCAGTACTTC.